This is a list of T cell receptor beta chains from one sample in a study of a mutant IDH1 vaccine in newly diagnosed glioma. Profiling relied on immunoSEQ multiplex PCR, and the TCRdb table lists in-frame clones only, not all of them. Altogether about 120,000 clones are present, over 75% being singletons, with the ten largest covering 5% to 7%. No antigens are known for them. Sample: PBMCs, taken from a glioma patient whose treatment included an IDH1 peptide vaccine. Receptor source: a man aged 40-55 years with glioma. The CDR3 runs from the conserved cysteine through the conserved F or W. A D gene is named only where the DNA matches it firmly. Expanded clones get a size class; other rows say once, few or many, or leave the size out.

abundance	v_gene	d_gene	j_gene	CDR3nt	CDR3aa
-	TRBV18	TRBD2	TRBJ2-3	TGTGCCAGCTCCCTTAGCGGGGGGGCGGCAGATACGCAGTATTTT	CASSLSGGAADTQYF
-	TRBV5-1	TRBD1	TRBJ1-1	TGCGCCAGCAGCTCGGGACAGGGTGAGAAGAACACTGAAGCTTTCTTT	CASSSGQGEKNTEAFF
-	TRBV7-9	-	TRBJ1-2	TGTGCCAGCAGCTTAGGCGCAGGGGCAGGGTATGGCTACACCTTC	CASSLGAGAGYGYTF
-	TRBV4-3	TRBD1	TRBJ1-2	TGCGCCAGCAGCCTTCTCGGGACAGATAATGGCTACACCTTC	CASSLLGTDNGYTF
-	TRBV5-4	-	TRBJ1-1	TGTGCCAGCAGCTCAGACCCAGTGAACACTGAAGCTTTCTTT	CASSSDPVNTEAFF
-	TRBV7-9	-	TRBJ2-5	TGTGCCAGCAGGCAGGGTTCGGTGCAAGAGACCCAGTACTTC	CASRQGSVQETQYF
few	TRBV6-5	-	TRBJ2-7	TGTGCCAGCAGTCAGAATCGCGAGCAGTACTTC	CASSQNREQYF
-	TRBV7-2	-	TRBJ1-1	TGTGCCAGCAGGACAGAGATGAACACTGAAGCTTTCTTT	CASRTEMNTEAFF
many	TRBV4-3	-	TRBJ1-2	TGCGCCAGCAGCCCAGGGGAGGCGGGACGAAACTATGGCTACACCTTC	CASSPGEAGRNYGYTF
-	TRBV6-4	-	TRBJ2-7	TGTGCCAGCAGTGACCGTAGCTCCTACGAGCAGTACTTC	CASSDRSSYEQYF
-	TRBV2	TRBD1	TRBJ2-7	TGTGCCAGCAGGAATTCCTTTGACAGGGGGCATGACGAGCAGTACTTC	CASRNSFDRGHDEQYF
-	TRBV7-2	-	TRBJ2-1	TGTGCCAGCAGCTTAGCGCAGGGATACAATGAGCAGTTCTTC	CASSLAQGYNEQFF
-	TRBV19	-	TRBJ1-5	TGTGCCAGTAGTATAGACATCCTCAATCAGCCCCAGCATTTT	CASSIDILNQPQHF
few	TRBV27	TRBD2	TRBJ2-3	TGTGCCAGCAGTTTTTCTAGCGGGGGGATCACAAGCACAGATACGCAGTATTTT	CASSFSSGGITSTDTQYF
-	TRBV5-5	-	TRBJ2-7	TGTGCCAGCAGCTTGGGACAGGCGACATACGAGCAGTACTTC	CASSLGQATYEQYF
-	TRBV6-6	-	TRBJ1-6	TGTGCCAGCAGCAAATTCAATTCACCCCTCCACTTT	CASSKFNSPLHF
-	TRBV15	TRBD1	TRBJ1-2	TGTGCCACCAGCCTCGGTGGGACAGGGGCGGACTATGGCTACACCTTC	CATSLGGTGADYGYTF
-	TRBV7-8	-	TRBJ2-1	TGTGCCACCATTGGACAGCGCTCCTACAATGAGCAGTTCTTC	CATIGQRSYNEQFF
-	TRBV30	-	TRBJ1-5	TGTGCCTGGAGTGTAGGCAGGGGAAATCAGCCCCAGCATTTT	CAWSVGRGNQPQHF
few	TRBV19	-	TRBJ2-2	TGTGCCAGTGCCAGCGGGTCGAACACCGGGGAGCTGTTTTTT	CASASGSNTGELFF
-	TRBV29-1	-	TRBJ1-2	TGCAGCGTTGAGGGGTTTCAGGATGGCTACACCTTC	CSVEGFQDGYTF
few	TRBV6-4	TRBD2	TRBJ2-7	TGTGCCAGCAGTCGGACTAGCGAAGACGAGCAGTACTTC	CASSRTSEDEQYF
-	TRBV5-1	-	TRBJ2-7	TGCGCCAGCAGCCCCAGGGTAGGCTACGAGCAGTACTTC	CASSPRVGYEQYF
-	TRBV25-1	-	TRBJ2-1	TGTGCCAGCAGTGGCGGGAACCCCTACAATGAGCAGTTCTTC	CASSGGNPYNEQFF
few	TRBV28	-	TRBJ2-7	TGTGCCAGCAGTTTCGGTTCCAGATCCAGCTCCTACGAGCAGTACTTC	CASSFGSRSSSYEQYF
-	TRBV18	-	TRBJ2-5	TGTGCCAGCTCGCCCGGGGAGACCCAGTACTTC	CASSPGETQYF
-	TRBV30	TRBD2	TRBJ2-1	TGTGCCTGGAGTGCCCTAGCGGGAGGGCGAAGTGAGCAGTTCTTC	CAWSALAGGRSEQFF
-	TRBV6-6	-	TRBJ1-1	TGTGCCAGCAGCCCTCGACGGTCTGAAGCTTTCTTT	CASSPRRSEAFF
-	TRBV5-4	-	TRBJ1-4	TGTGCCATCTCCCGGGGGGGGGTAGAAGAAAAACTGTTTTTT	CAISRGGVEEKLFF
few	TRBV7-8	-	TRBJ2-3	TGTGCCAGCATCTCGTCCCTGGGGGAGACAGATACGCAGTATTTT	CASISSLGETDTQYF
-	TRBV5-1	TRBD2	TRBJ2-1	TGCGCCAGCAGCTTGCCGATTAGCGGGAGCTCCTACAATGAGCAGTTCTTC	CASSLPISGSSYNEQFF
-	TRBV5-6	-	TRBJ2-7	TGTGCCAGCAGCTTACTAGCAGAGGAGCAGTACTTC	CASSLLAEEQYF
few	TRBV25-1	-	TRBJ1-6	TGTGCCAGCAGTGAATGGGGCAGGGTGGATTCACCCCTCCACTTT	CASSEWGRVDSPLHF
-	TRBV28	-	TRBJ2-3	TGTGCCAGCAGCATCCTAGATTTCCGCACAGATACGCAGTATTTT	CASSILDFRTDTQYF
-	TRBV19	-	TRBJ1-5	TGTGCCAGTAGTGTGGAGGGGCGACGCAATCAGCCCCAGCATTTT	CASSVEGRRNQPQHF
-	TRBV6-1	-	TRBJ1-5	TGTGCCAGCACGAACAGCAATCAGCCCCAGCATTTT	CASTNSNQPQHF
-	TRBV18	-	TRBJ1-4	TGTGCCAGCTCACCAAACGGGGAAAAACTGTTTTTT	CASSPNGEKLFF
-	TRBV10-3	-	TRBJ2-5	TGTGCCATCAGTGAGTCGGGAGAGACCCAGTACTTC	CAISESGETQYF
once	TRBV28	TRBD2	TRBJ2-7	TGTGCCAGCAGTTCTGCGGGGAGCGGGAGGATAAACGAGCAGTACTTC	CASSSAGSGRINEQYF
-	TRBV4-3	-	TRBJ1-6	TGCGCCAGCAGCCAAGAAAGCAACTCCTATAATTCACCCCTCCACTTT	CASSQESNSYNSPLHF
-	TRBV11-3	-	TRBJ2-7	TGTGCCAGCAGCTTAGCACAGGGCTCCGACGAGCAGTACTTC	CASSLAQGSDEQYF
-	TRBV29-1	TRBD2	TRBJ2-7	TGCAGCGTTGAAGTGCGAGGGACTAGCGTCTACGAGCAGTACTTC	CSVEVRGTSVYEQYF